The clone carrying this TCR beta chain occurred many times. The investigators amplified TCR beta CDR3 regions from RNA transcripts. HTBI primers were used for first-round RT-PCR of the TCR CDR3. TCRdb recomputed calls from the multiplex PCR reads with MiXCR, one row per CDR3 protein. This sample has a few hundred thousand distinct CDR3 sequences, with less than 15% found just once. The data were taken from a study of T cells in Graves' hyperthyroidism and ophthalmopathy. This receptor was taken from a young woman with Graves' hyperthyroidism. The source material was blood.

In nucleotides, the CDR3 is TGTGCCAGCAGCCCGGGACTAGAATACAATGAGCAGTTCTTC. It specifies CASSPGLEYNEQFF. This sequence joins TRBV3-1 and TRBJ2-1, with 8 bases aligning to TRBD2. CDR3 length: 14 amino acids. V lost 4 bases to trimming and J lost 4 bases; unmatched junction nucleotides: 3. Germline-derived CDR1 and CDR2 are LGHDT and YNNKEL (reference sequence).